The 2 T cell receptor beta chains given below trace back to one sample, sequenced in a study of OX40 agonist ivuxolimab in advanced cancers. Libraries were prepared by immunoSEQ multiplex PCR; TCRdb keeps only in-frame clonotypes and omits some of them. The sample contains more than 45,000 clones, around 90% of which appear only once. The source material was CD4+ or CD8+ T cells sorted from blood, sampled in a trial of the OX40 agonist ivuxolimab. The receptors here all came from an adult with an advanced solid tumor such as melanoma, head and neck, liver or kidney cancer.

The CDR3 nucleotides read TGTGCCAGCAGTCCTGCTCGGGCCTCTAATTCACCCCTCCACTTT. As protein: CASSPARASNSPLHF. The rearrangement uses TRBV27 and TRBJ1-6; D is uncertain. Germline CDR1 MNHEY, CDR2 SMNVEV (reference sequence). The CDR3 sequence is 15 residues long. The V gene lost 5 bases and the J gene lost 6 bases, with 14 bases spanning the gap.

This clone was found once. The V and J genes are TRBV18 and TRBJ1-2, with D unclear. V gave up 0 bases and J gave up 1 base, with 12 bases separating them. Germline V gene lookup returns CDR1 KGHSH and CDR2 LQKENI. The CDR3 is made up of 16 amino acids. DNA for the CDR3: TGTGCCAGCTCACCACCGGTGGGAGGAAATAACTATGGCTACACCTTC. As protein: CASSPPVGGNNYGYTF. Supplemented by reference TRBV18 and TRBJ1-2, the full variable domain reads NAGVMQNPRHLVRRRGQEARLRCSPMKGHSHVYWYRQLPEEGLKFMVYLQKENIIDESGMPKERFSAEFPKEGPSILRIQQVVRGDSAAYFCASSPPVGGNNYGYTFGSGTRLTVV.